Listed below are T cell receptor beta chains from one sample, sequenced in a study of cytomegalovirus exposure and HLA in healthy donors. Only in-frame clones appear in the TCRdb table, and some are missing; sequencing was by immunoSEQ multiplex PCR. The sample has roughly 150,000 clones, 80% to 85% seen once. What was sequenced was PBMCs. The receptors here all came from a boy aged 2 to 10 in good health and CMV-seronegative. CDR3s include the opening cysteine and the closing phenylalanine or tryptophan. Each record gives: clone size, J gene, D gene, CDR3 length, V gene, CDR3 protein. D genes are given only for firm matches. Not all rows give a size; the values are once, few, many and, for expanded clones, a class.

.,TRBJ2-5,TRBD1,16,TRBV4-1,CASSQVQGPGQETQYF
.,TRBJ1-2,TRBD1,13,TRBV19,CASSMTGDYGYTF
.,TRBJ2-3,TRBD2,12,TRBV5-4,CASSSGGGTQYF
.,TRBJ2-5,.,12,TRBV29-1,CSACGSQETQYF
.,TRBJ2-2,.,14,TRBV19,CASSRESDTGELFF
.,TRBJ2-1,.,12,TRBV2,CASSSDSSFQFF
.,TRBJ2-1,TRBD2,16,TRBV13,CASSLGAGGPYNEQFF
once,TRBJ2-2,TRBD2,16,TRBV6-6,CASRSGGLANTGELFF
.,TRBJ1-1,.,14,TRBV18,CASSPPSPNTEAFF
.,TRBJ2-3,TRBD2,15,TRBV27,CASSFRGRAEDTQYF